A selection of T cell receptor beta chains follows, all from one sample in a study of Graves' ophthalmopathy and Graves' hyperthyroidism. TCRdb analysed the multiplex PCR reads with MiXCR anew, one entry per CDR3 protein. The sample carries approximately 460,000 distinct CDR3 sequences, about 15% recorded once. Sequencing was carried out using blood. These TCRs come from a woman aged 25 to 39 with Graves' ophthalmopathy. The CDR3 runs from the conserved cysteine through the conserved F or W. Rows give clone size only sometimes, using once, few, many, or a class for an expanded clone.

V gene | clone size | CDR3 protein
TRBV9 | few | CASSAGPSQETQYF
TRBV2 | few | CASLDKSSYNEQFF
TRBV6-1 | . | CAISGGGSEQYF
TRBV6-1 | few | CASGTGGGNTEAFF
TRBV7-2 | . | CASSLVLAAGELFF
TRBV2 | many | CASSEVSRGSGELFF
TRBV28 | few | CASGPRTGELFF
TRBV11-3 | many | CASSLRTSGPPGEQYF
TRBV4-1 | many | CASSQDGRGFVAGELFF
TRBV12-3/TRBV12-4 | few | CASNTFSGTQATEAFF
TRBV6-1 | . | CASSELRGYDEQYF
TRBV10-3 | . | CAISEDRDTYGYTF
TRBV30 | . | CAWSGPSNGYGYTF
TRBV30 | . | CAWSGGEKSTEAFF
TRBV3-1 | many | CASSQRRRSYNSPLHF
TRBV15 | many | CATSREGGADQPQHF
TRBV3-1 | few | CASSQGERYQPQHF